The TCR beta chain under discussion was sequenced for a study of OX40 agonist ivuxolimab in advanced cancers. Sequenced by immunoSEQ multiplex PCR; TCRdb stores in-frame clones only, minus some. Of roughly 48,000 clones in the sample, around nine tenths are singletons; the top ten hold 10%. This TCR came from an adult with an advanced solid tumor such as melanoma, head and neck, liver or kidney cancer. The sample consisted of CD4+ or CD8+ T cells sorted from blood, taken in a trial of the OX40 agonist ivuxolimab.

The CDR3 region is CATSREITHEQYF. CDR3 coding DNA: TGTGCCACCAGCAGAGAAATCACCCACGAGCAGTACTTC. The rearrangement uses TRBV15 and TRBJ2-7; no clear D gene. Trimming pared 0 bases from V and 5 bases from J, leaving 8 bases between. Germline CDR1 is LNHNV and CDR2 is YYDKDF (reference sequence). This CDR3 comprises 13 residues.